This record covers a single T cell receptor beta chain. Assembly of TCR beta libraries relied on iRepertoire HTBI primers together with Arm-PCR of CDR3 regions. A single record per CDR3 protein comes from TCRdb applying MiXCR to the multiplex PCR reads. The sample yields around 500,000 distinct CDR3 sequences, approximately 12% seen once. CDR1 and CDR2 (germline): SGHKS, YYEKEE (reference sequence). The germline V and J ends were trimmed by 1 base and 2 bases, with 15 bases remaining between them. This CDR3 is built from 16 residues. This record comes from a study of regulatory T cells in long-lasting Graves disease. This sample's time point: newly diagnosed GD, antithyroid drugs for less than 3 months. Extracted RNA from PBMCs served as the source of the TCR library. American Thyroid Association guidelines defined Graves' disease diagnosis. These same data were also listed under a study on T cells in Graves' hyperthyroidism and ophthalmopathy. From that second work: For the diagnoses, clinical symptoms, serum thyroxine and TRAb, thyroid ultrasound and orbital computed tomography were used. Stable hyperthyroidism was told apart from ophthalmopathy by a model built on 13 V-J features.

The TCR was taken from a woman aged 25 to 45 with Graves disease. V and J are TRBV5-5 and TRBJ1-1; a possible D gene is TRBD1 (6 bases). The sample was peripheral blood mononuclear cells (PBMCs), taken at new diagnosis, from a patient treated with antithyroid drugs. CDR3 nucleotides: TGTGCCAGCAGCTTGTTCTTAAGGACAGCAAACACTGAAGCTTTCTTT. This translates into CASSLFLRTANTEAFF.